This T cell receptor (beta chain) was found in a study of blood T cell repertoires in COVID-19. Source study methods: Estimation of nucleated cell counts relied on the amplification of reference gene primers. Data came from immunoSEQ multiplex PCR; TCRdb stores just in-frame clones and leaves some out. V, J and clone size are taken as reported in that table, and D and trimming were inferred from the DNA itself. Seen here are 100,000 to 150,000 clones, over 65% observed once, and the top ten hold 3.9%. V lost 0 bases and J 5 bases, leaving 14 bases between the germline ends. There are 16 residues in the CDR3. Per the germline V gene, CDR1 is KGHSH and CDR2 is LQKENI.

The clonotype was recovered from a man in his sixties with acute or convalescent COVID-19. The sample comprised peripheral blood. The rearrangement uses TRBV18 and TRBJ1-5; a possible D gene is TRBD1 (6 bases). Here the CDR3 reads CASSPPGRGVDQPQHF. The DNA for the CDR3 is TGTGCCAGCTCACCACCGGGCAGGGGTGTCGATCAGCCCCAGCATTTT.